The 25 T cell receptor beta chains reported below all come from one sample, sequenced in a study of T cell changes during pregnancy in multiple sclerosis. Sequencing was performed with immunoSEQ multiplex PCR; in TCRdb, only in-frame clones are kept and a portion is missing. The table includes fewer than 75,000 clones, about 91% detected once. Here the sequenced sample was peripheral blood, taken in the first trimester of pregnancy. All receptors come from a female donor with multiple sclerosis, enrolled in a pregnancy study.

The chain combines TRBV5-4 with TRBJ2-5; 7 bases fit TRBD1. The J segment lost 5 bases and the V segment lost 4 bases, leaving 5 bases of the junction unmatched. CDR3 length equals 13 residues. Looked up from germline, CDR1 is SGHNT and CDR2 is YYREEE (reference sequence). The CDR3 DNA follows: TGTGCCAGCAGCACGACAGGGTGGGAGACCCAGTACTTC. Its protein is CASSTTGWETQYF.

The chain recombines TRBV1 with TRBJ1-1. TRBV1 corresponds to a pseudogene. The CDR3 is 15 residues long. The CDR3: CTSSQATFMNTEAFF. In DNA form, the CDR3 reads TGCACCAGCAGCCAAGCTACTTTTATGAACACTGAAGCTTTCTTT.

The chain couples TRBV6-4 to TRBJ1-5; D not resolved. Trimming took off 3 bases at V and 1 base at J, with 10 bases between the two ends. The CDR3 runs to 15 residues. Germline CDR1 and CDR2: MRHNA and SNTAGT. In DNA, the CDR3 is TGTGCCAGCAGTGAACGGCAGAGGAGCAATCAGCCCCAGCATTTT. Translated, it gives CASSERQRSNQPQHF.

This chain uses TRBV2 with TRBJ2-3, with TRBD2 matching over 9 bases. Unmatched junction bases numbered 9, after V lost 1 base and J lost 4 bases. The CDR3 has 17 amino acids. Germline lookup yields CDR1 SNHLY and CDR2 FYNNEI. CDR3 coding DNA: TGTGCCAGCAGTGAAGAGGGGGTAGGCGGGAGGGCAGATACGCAGTATTTT. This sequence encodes CASSEEGVGGRADTQYF.

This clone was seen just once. Here the CDR3 DNA reads TGCGCCAGCAGCCAAGGGTCAGGGGCGGAGTACACTGAAGCTTTCTTT. Its protein product is CASSQGSGAEYTEAFF. This chain links TRBV4-1 with TRBJ1-1; TRBD1 might be the D (6 bases). V was clipped by 1 base and J by 3 bases, with 15 bases between them. CDR3 size: 16 residues. CDR1 is MGHRA, CDR2 YSYEKL, per germline.

CDR3 sequence (DNA): TGCGCCAGCAGCGCTGGGACTAGCGGGGCCCATGAGCAGTTCTTC. Amino acids: CASSAGTSGAHEQFF. The J gene is TRBJ2-1, the V gene TRBV5-1; 13 positions agree with TRBD2. The CDR3 is 15 amino acids. Germline trimming cut 4 bases from V and 8 bases from J; bases unmatched to any gene: 6. Germline V gene lookup returns CDR1 SGHRS and CDR2 YFSETQ.

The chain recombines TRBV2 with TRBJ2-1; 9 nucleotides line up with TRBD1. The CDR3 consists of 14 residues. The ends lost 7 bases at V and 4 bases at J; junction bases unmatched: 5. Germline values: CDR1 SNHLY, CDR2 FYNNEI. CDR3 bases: TGTGCCAGCACCACAGGGGGCTATTACAATGAGCAGTTCTTC. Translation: CASTTGGYYNEQFF.

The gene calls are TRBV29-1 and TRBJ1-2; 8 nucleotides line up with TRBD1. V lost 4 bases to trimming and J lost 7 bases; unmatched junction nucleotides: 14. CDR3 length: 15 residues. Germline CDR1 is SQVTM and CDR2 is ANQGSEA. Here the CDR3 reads CSVGTPGGTGSGYTF. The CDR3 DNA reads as TGCAGCGTTGGGACCCCAGGGGGCACAGGGAGTGGCTACACCTTC.

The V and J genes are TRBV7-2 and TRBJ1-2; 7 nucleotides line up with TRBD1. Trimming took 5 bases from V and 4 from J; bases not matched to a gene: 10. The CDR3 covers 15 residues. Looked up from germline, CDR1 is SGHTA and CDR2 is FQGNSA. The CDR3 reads CASSAKTGSGYGYTF. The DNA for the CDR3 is TGTGCCAGCAGCGCCAAGACAGGGAGCGGCTATGGCTACACCTTC.

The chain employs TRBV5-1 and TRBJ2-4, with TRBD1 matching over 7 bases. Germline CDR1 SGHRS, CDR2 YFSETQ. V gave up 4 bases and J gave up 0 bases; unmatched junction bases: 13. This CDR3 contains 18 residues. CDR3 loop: CASSEGWQGVLAKNIQYF. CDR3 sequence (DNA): TGCGCCAGCAGCGAGGGGTGGCAGGGGGTTCTAGCCAAAAACATTCAGTACTTC.

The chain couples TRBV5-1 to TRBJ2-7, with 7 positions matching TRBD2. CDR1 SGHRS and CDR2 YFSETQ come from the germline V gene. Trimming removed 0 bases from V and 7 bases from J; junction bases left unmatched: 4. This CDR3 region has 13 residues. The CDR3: CASSLGLGGEQYF. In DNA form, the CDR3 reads TGCGCCAGCAGCTTGGGACTGGGAGGGGAGCAGTACTTC.

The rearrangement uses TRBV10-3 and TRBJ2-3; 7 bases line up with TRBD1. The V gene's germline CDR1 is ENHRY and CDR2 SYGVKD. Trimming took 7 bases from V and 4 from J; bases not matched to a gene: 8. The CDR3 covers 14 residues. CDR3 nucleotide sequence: TGTGCCATCACCCGGCAGGGGGACGCAGATACGCAGTATTTT. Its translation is CAITRQGDADTQYF.

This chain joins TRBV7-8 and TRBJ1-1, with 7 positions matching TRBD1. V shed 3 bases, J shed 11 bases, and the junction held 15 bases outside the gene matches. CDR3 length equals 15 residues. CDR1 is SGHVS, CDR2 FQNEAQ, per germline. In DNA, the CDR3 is TGTGCCAGCAGCTTTGACAGGGATATGGGAATGGTCGCTTTCTTT. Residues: CASSFDRDMGMVAFF.

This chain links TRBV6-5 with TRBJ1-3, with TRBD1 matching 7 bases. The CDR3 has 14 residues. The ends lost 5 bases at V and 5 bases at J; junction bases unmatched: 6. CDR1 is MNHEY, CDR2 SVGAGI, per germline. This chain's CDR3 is CASSDRELRNTIYF. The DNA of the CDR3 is TGTGCCAGCAGTGACAGGGAATTAAGAAACACCATATATTTT.

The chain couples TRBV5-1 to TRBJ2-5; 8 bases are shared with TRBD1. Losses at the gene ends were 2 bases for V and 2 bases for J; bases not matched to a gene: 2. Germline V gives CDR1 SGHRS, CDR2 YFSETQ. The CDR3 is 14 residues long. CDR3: CASSFTGGQETQYF. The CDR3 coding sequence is TGCGCCAGCAGCTTCACAGGGGGACAAGAGACCCAGTACTTC.

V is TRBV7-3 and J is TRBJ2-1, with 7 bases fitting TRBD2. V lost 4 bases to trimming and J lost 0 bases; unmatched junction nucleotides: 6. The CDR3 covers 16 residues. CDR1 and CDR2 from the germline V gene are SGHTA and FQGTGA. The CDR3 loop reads CASSWRRGSSYNEQFF. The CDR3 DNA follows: TGTGCCAGCAGCTGGCGACGCGGGAGCTCCTACAATGAGCAGTTCTTC.

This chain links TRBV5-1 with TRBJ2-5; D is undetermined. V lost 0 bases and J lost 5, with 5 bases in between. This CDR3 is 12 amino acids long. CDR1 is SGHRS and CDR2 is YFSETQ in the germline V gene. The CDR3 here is CASSLGAETQYF. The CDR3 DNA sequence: TGCGCCAGCAGCTTGGGAGCCGAGACCCAGTACTTC.

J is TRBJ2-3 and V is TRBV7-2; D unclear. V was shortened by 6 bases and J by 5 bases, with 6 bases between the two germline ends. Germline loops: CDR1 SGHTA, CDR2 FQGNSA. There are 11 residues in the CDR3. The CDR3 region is CASRRGDTQYF. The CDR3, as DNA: TGTGCCAGCAGGCGAGGAGATACGCAGTATTTT.

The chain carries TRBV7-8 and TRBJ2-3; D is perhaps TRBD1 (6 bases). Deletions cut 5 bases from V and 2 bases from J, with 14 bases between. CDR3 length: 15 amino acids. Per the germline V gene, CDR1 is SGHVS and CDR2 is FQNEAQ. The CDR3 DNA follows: TGTGCCAGCAGCCGCACCACAGGGACCACAGATACGCAGTATTTT. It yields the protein CASSRTTGTTDTQYF.

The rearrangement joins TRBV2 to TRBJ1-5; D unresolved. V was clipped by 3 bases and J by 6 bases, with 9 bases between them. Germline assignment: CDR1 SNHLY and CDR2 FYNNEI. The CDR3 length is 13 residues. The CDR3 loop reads CASSEAGAQPQHF. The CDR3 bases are TGTGCCAGCAGTGAGGCGGGAGCTCAGCCCCAGCATTTT.

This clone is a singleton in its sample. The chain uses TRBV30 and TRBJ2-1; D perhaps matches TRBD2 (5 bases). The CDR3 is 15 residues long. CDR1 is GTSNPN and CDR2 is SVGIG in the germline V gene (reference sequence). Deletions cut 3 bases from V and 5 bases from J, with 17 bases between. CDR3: CAWSEGSRGNNEQFF. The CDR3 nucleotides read TGTGCCTGGAGCGAAGGGAGCAGAGGAAACAATGAGCAGTTCTTC.

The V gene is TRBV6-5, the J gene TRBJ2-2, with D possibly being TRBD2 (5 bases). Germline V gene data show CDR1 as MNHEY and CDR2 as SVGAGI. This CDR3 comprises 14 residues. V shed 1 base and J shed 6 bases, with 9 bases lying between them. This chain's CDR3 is CASSYFERSGELFF. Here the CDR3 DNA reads TGTGCCAGCAGTTACTTCGAGCGGTCCGGGGAGCTGTTTTTT.

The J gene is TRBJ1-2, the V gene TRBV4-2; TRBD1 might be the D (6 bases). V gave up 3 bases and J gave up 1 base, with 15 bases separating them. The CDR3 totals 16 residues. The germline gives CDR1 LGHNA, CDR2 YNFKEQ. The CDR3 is CASSQERTAYNYGYTF. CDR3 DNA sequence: TGTGCCAGCAGCCAGGAGAGGACAGCTTATAACTATGGCTACACCTTC.

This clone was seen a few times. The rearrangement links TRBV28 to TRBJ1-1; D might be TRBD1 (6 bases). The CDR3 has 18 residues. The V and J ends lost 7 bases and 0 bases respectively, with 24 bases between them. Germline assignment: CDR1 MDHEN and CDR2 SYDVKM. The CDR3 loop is CASTPAGGRPSMNTEAFF. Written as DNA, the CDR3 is TGTGCCAGCACCCCTGCGGGGGGCAGGCCGTCTATGAACACTGAAGCTTTCTTT.

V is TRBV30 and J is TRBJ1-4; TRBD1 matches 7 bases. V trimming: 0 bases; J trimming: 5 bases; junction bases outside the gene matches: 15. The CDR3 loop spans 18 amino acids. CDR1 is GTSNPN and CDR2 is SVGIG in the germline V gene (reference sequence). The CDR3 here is CAWSVRGSHGTANEKLFF. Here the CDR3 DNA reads TGTGCCTGGAGTGTACGAGGCTCCCACGGGACAGCCAATGAAAAACTGTTTTTT.